Below are 2 T cell receptor beta chains sequenced from a single sample in a study of CD8 T cells in ankylosing spondylitis. These receptors' antigens are unknown. Using its own MiXCR run on the 5' RACE reads, TCRdb lists one record per CDR3 protein. The sample carries more than 600,000 distinct CDR3 sequences, around a fifth recorded once. The study's findings and limits: Seemingly characteristic of ankylosing spondylitis blood was a TCR beta motif consisting of eight highly homologous variants.

Sequenced material: blood, either unsorted or a sorted T cell fraction (not recorded which). Receptor source: a male donor with ankylosing spondylitis.

The chain uses TRBV12-3 or TRBV12-4 and TRBJ2-1; 7 bases are a match to TRBD2. The length of the CDR3 is 16 residues. J lost 2 bases, V lost 5 bases, and 9 bases had no gene match. In DNA, the CDR3 is TGTGCCAGCAGTCCACTCACTAGCGAGCCCTACAATGAGCAGTTCTTC. It codes for CASSPLTSEPYNEQFF.

As DNA, the CDR3 is TGCGCCAGCAGCACCCGCGGACAGGGGGACGCTGAAGCTTTCTTT. Its protein product is CASSTRGQGDAEAFF. The gene calls are TRBV4-1 and TRBJ1-1, with 10 bases matching TRBD1. V trimming: 5 bases; J trimming: 6 bases; junction bases outside the gene matches: 9. This CDR3 contains 15 residues. Germline-derived CDR1 and CDR2 are MGHRA and YSYEKL.